The clone carrying this T cell receptor (beta chain) came up many times. The antigen remains unidentified. These data come from a study of T cells in Graves' hyperthyroidism and ophthalmopathy. Findings of the study overall: The model's output predicted ophthalmopathy at a median of approximately 6.5 months prior to onset. Researchers report that a 13 V-J model separated ophthalmopathy from stable hyperthyroidism. Most clonotypes expanded in the thyroid (above 0.001) were also present in blood.

The V and J ends lost 8 bases and 0 bases, in that order; junction bases with no gene match: 3. CDR1 is SNHLY and CDR2 is FYNNEI in the germline V gene. The length of the CDR3 is 14 residues. From RNA transcripts, TCR beta CDR3 regions were amplified. RT-PCR in the first round (using the HTBI primer set) targeted the TCR CDR3. Using its own MiXCR run on the multiplex PCR reads, TCRdb lists one record per CDR3 protein. The sample shows more than 550,000 distinct CDR3 sequences, about 45% of them seen only once. Patients with uncontrolled infections, other autoimmune diseases, pregnancy or lactation were excluded.

The sequence came from an adult man with Graves' disease, either hyperthyroidism or ophthalmopathy (not recorded which). Source material: peripheral blood or thyroid tissue (not recorded which). The rearrangement links TRBV2 to TRBJ1-5, with 8 positions matching TRBD1. The CDR3 is CASSTGDSNQPQHF. Written as DNA, the CDR3 is TGTGCCAGCTCGACAGGGGATAGCAATCAGCCCCAGCATTTT.